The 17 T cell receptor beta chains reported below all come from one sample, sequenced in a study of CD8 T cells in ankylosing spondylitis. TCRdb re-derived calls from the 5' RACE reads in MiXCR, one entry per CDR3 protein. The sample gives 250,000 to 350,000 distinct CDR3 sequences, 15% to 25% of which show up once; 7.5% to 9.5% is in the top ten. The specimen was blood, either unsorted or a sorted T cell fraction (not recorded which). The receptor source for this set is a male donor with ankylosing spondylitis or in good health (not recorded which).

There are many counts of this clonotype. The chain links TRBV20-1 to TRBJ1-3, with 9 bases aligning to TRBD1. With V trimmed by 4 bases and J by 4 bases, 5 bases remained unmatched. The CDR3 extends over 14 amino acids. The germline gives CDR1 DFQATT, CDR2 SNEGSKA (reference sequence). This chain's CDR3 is CSANRGQGGNTIYF. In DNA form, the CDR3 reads TGCAGTGCTAACAGGGGGCAAGGGGGAAACACCATATATTTT.

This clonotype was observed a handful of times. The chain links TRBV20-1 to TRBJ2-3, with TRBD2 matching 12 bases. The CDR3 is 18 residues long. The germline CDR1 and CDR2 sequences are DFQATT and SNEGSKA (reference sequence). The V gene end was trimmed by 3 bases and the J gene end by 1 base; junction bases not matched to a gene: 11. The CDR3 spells CSASDLRASGRGTDTQYF. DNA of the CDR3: TGCAGTGCTAGCGATCTCAGGGCTAGCGGGAGGGGCACAGATACGCAGTATTTT.

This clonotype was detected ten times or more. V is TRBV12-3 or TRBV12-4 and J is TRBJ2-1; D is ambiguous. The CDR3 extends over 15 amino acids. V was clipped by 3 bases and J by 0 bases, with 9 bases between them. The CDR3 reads CASSFLQSSYNEQFF. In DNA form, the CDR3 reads TGTGCCAGCAGTTTCTTACAGAGCTCCTACAATGAGCAGTTCTTC.

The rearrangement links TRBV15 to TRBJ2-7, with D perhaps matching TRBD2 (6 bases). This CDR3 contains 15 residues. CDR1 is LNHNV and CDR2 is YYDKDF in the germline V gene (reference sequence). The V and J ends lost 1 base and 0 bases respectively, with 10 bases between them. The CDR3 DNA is TGTGCCACCAGCAGAGGTGGAGCGGGCTCCTACGAGCAGTACGTC. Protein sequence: CATSRGGAGSYEQYV.

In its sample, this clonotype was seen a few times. Here the CDR3 DNA reads TGTGCCAGCAGCTTGGGTCTAGACGGAACAGATACGCAGTATTTT. Its protein product is CASSLGLDGTDTQYF. V usage is TRBV5-4 and J usage is TRBJ2-3; D not certain. V was shortened by 0 bases and J by 3 bases, with 11 bases between the two germline ends. Germline V lookup: CDR1 SGHNT, CDR2 YYREEE (reference sequence). CDR3 size: 15 residues.

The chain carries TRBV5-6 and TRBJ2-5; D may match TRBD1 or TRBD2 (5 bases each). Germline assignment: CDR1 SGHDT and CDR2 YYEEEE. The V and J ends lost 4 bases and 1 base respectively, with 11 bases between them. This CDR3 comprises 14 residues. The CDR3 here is CASSPFGGQETQYF. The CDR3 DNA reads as TGTGCCAGCAGCCCATTTGGGGGCCAAGAGACCCAGTACTTC.

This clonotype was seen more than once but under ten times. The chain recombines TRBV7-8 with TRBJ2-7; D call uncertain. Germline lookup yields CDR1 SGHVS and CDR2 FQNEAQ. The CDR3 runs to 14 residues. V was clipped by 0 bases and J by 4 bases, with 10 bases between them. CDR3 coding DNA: TGTGCCAGCAGCTTAGCCGGAGACCTTTACGAGCAGTACGTC. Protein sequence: CASSLAGDLYEQYV.

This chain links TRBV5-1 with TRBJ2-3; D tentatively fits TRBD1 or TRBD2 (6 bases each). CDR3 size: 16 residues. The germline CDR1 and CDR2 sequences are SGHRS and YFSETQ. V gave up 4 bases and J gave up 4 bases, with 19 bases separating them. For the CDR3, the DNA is TGCGCCAGCAGCCCTCTAAAATCCGGGGGCGCAGATACGCAGTATTTT. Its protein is CASSPLKSGGADTQYF. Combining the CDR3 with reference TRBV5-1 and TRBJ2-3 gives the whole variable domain KAGVTQTPRYLIKTRGQQVTLSCSPISGHRSVSWYQQTPGQGLQFLFEYFSETQRNKGNFPGRFSGRQFSNSRSEMNVSTLELGDSALYLCASSPLKSGGADTQYFGPGTRLTVL.

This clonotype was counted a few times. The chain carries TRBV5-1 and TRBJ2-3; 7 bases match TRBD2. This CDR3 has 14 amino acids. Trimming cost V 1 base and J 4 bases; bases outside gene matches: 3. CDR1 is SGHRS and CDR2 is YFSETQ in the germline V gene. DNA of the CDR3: TGCGCCAGCAGCTTGTCGCTAGCGGCAGATACGCAGTATTTT. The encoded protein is CASSLSLAADTQYF.

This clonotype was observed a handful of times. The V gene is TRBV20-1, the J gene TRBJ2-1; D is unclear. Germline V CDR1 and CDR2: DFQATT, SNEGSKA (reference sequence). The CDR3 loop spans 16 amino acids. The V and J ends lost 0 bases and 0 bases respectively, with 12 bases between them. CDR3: CSARDRVSPSYNEQFF. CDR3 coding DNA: TGCAGTGCTAGAGATCGGGTTAGCCCCTCCTACAATGAGCAGTTCTTC.

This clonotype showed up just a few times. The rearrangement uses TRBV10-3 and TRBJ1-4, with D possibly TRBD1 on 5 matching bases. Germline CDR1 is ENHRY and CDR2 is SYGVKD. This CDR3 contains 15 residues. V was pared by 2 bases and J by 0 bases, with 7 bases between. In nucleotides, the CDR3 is TGTGCCATCAGTGAGAGGGGTACAACTAATGAAAAACTGTTTTTT. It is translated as CAISERGTTNEKLFF.

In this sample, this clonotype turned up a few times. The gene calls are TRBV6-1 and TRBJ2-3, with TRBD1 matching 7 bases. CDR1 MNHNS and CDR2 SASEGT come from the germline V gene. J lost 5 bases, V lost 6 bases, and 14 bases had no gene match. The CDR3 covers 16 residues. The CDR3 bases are TGTGCCAGCAGACGCGCTCGATCAGGGGGTCTAGATACGCAGTATTTT. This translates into CASRRARSGGLDTQYF.

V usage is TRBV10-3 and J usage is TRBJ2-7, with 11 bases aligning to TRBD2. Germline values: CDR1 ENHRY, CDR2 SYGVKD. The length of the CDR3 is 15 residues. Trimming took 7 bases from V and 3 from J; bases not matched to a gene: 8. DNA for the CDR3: TGTGCCATCAAGGGGGGACTAGCGGAAAGCTACGAGCAGTACGTC. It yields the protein CAIKGGLAESYEQYV.

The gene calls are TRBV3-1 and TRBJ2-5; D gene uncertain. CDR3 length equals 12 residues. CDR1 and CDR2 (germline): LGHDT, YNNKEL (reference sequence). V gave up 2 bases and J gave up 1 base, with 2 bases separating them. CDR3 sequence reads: CASSQPQETQYF. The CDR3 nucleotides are TGTGCCAGCAGCCAACCCCAAGAGACCCAGTACTTC.

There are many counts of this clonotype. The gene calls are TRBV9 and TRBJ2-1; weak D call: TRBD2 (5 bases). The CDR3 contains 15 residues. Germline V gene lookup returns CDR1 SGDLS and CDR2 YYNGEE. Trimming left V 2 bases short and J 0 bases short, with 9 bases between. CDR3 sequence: CASSVLGSSYNEQFF. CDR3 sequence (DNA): TGTGCCAGCAGCGTCCTAGGGAGCTCCTACAATGAGCAGTTCTTC. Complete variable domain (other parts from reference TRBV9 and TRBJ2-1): DSGVTQTPKHLITATGQRVTLRCSPRSGDLSVYWYQQSLDQGLQFLIQYYNGEERAKGNILERFSAQQFPDLHSELNLSSLELGDSALYFCASSVLGSSYNEQFFGPGTRLTVL.

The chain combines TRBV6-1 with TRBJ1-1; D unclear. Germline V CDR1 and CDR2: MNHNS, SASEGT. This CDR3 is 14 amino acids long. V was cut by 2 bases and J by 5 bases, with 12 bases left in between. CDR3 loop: CASSEKMVGTEAFF. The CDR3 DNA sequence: TGTGCCAGCAGTGAAAAGATGGTTGGGACTGAAGCTTTCTTT.

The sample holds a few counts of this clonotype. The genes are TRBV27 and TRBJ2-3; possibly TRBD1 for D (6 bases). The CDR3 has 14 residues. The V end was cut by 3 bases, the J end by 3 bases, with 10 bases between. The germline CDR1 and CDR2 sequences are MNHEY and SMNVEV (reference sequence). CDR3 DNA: TGTGCCAGCAGTTTCTTCAGGGGTACAGATACGCAGTATTTT. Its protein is CASSFFRGTDTQYF.